This TCR beta chain was retrieved from a study of T-cell reconstitution after alpha-beta-depleted transplantation in children. The V segment lost 1 base and the J segment 4 bases; nucleotides outside the gene matches: 4. The CDR3 is 14 residues long. From germline, CDR1 is SGHRS and CDR2 YFSETQ. TCRbeta library preparation incorporated unique molecular identifiers. In TCRdb, the PCR reads were re-called with MiXCR into one record per CDR3 protein. Found here are 70,000 to 95,000 distinct CDR3 sequences, approximately 18% of them singletons; the top ten hold about half. Study results and caveats: There were some patients whose high TCRbeta diversity at day 60 came from surviving recipient T cells and thymic progenitors.

This clonotype was seen repeatedly, ten times or more. Its antigen is still unknown. The TCR was taken from a male patient under 10 years old who had a stem cell transplant for acute lymphoblastic leukemia, so the T cells may come from the graft donor. The sample in question was PBMCs, mostly from graft donor cells, obtained 360 days after TCRalphabeta/CD19-depleted stem cell transplant. The chain employs TRBV5-1 and TRBJ1-2; the match to TRBD1 covers 7 bases. The DNA for the CDR3 is TGCGCCAGCAGCTTGCGACAGGGAACCTATGGCTACACCTTC. Amino acids: CASSLRQGTYGYTF.